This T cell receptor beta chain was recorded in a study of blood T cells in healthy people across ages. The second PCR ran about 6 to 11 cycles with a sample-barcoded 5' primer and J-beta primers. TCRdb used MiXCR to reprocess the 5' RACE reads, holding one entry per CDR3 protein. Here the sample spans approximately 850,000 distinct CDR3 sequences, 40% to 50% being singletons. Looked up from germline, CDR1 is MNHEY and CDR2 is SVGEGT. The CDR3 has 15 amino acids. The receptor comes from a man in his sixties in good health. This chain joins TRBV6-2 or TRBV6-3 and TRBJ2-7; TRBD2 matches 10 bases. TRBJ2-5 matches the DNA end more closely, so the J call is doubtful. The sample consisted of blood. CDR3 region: CASRRAGGPLETQYF. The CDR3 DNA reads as TGTGCCAGCAGGAGAGCGGGGGGGCCGTTAGAGACCCAGTACTTC.